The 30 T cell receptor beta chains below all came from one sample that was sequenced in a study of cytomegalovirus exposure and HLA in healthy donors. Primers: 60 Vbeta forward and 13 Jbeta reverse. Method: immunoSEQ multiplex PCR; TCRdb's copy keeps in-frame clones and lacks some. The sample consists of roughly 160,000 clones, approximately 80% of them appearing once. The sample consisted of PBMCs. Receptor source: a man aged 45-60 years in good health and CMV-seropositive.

The CDR3: CASSQEEGGGTEAFF. CDR3 nucleotides: TGCGCCAGCAGCCAAGAGGAGGGTGGCGGCACTGAAGCTTTCTTT. This chain joins TRBV4-3 and TRBJ1-1; D not resolved. Germline assignment: CDR1 LGHNA and CDR2 YSLEER. The CDR3 has 15 residues. V lost 0 bases and J lost 4, with 12 bases in between.

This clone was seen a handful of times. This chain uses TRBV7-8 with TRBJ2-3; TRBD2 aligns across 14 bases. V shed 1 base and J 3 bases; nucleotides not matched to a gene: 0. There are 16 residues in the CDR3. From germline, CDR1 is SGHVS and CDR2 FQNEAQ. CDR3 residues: CASSLGLAGGTDTQYF. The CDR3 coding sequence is TGTGCCAGCAGCTTAGGACTAGCGGGGGGGACAGATACGCAGTATTTT. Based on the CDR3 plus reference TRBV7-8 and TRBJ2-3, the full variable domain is GAGVSQSPRYKVAKRGQDVALRCDPISGHVSLFWYQQALGQGPEFLTYFQNEAQLDKSGLPSDRFFAERPEGSVSTLKIQRTQQEDSAVYLCASSLGLAGGTDTQYFGPGTRLTVL.

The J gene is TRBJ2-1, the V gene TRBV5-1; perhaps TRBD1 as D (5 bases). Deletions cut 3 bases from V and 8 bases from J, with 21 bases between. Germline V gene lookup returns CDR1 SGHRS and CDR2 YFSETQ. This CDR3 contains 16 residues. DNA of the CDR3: TGCGCCAGCAGCTGGACCGACAGCAGTATTAGACATGAGCAGTTCTTC. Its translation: CASSWTDSSIRHEQFF.

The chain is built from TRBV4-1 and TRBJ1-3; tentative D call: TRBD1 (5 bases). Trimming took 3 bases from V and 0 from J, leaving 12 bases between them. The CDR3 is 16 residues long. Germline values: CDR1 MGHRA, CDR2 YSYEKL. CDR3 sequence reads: CASSHLTADSGNTIYF. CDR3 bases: TGCGCCAGCAGCCACCTGACAGCCGACTCTGGAAACACCATATATTTT.

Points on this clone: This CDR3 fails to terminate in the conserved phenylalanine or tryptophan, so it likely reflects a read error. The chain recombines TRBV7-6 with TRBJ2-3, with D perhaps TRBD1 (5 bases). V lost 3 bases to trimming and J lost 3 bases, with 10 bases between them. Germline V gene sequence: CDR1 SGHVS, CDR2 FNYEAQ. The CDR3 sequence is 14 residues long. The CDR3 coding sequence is TGTGCCAGCAGCTTGCAGGGTGGGACAGATACGCAGTATGTT. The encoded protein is CASSLQGGTDTQYV.

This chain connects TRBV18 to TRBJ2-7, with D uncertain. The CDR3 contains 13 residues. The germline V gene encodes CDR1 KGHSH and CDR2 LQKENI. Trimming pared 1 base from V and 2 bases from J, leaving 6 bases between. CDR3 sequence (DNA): TGTGCCAGCTCACCACGGCAACCCTACGAGCAGTACTTC. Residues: CASSPRQPYEQYF.

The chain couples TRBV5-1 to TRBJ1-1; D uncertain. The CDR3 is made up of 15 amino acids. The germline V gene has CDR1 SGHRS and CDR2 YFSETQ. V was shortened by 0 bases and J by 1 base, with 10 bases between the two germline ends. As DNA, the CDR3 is TGCGCCAGCAGCTTGGGAGCTTCCGGGAACACTGAAGCTTTCTTT. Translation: CASSLGASGNTEAFF. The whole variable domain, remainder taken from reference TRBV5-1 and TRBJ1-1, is KAGVTQTPRYLIKTRGQQVTLSCSPISGHRSVSWYQQTPGQGLQFLFEYFSETQRNKGNFPGRFSGRQFSNSRSEMNVSTLELGDSALYLCASSLGASGNTEAFFGQGTRLTVV.

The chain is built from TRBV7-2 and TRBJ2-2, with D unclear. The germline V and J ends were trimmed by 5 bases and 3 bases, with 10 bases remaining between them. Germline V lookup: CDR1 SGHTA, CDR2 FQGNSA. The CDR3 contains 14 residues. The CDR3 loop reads CASSERSYTGELFF. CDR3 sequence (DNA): TGTGCCAGCAGCGAGAGGTCGTACACCGGGGAGCTGTTTTTT.

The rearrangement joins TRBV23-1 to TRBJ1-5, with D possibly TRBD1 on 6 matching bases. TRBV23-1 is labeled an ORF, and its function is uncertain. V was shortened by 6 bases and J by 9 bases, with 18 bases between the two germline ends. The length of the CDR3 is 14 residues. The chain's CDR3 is CASREERGLGPQHF. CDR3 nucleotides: TGCGCCAGCAGAGAGGAAAGGGGGTTAGGGCCCCAGCATTTT.

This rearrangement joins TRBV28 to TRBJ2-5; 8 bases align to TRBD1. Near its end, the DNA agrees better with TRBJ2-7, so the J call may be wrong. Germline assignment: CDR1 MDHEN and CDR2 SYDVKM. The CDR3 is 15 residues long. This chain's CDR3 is CASSLGTGPPYEQYF. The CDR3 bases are TGTGCCAGCAGCCTCGGGACAGGACCCCCCTACGAGCAGTACTTC.

The DNA of the CDR3 is TGTGCCAGCAGCCCGCGGGACAGGGGAATCTTAGGGGTCCCGAACATTCAGTACTTC. Protein product: CASSPRDRGILGVPNIQYF. V gene TRBV14 combines with J gene TRBJ2-4; 10 nucleotides agree with TRBD1. The CDR3 extends over 19 amino acids. V shed 4 bases, J shed 7 bases, and the junction held 19 bases outside the gene matches. Germline CDR1 is SGHDN and CDR2 is FVKESK. Variable domain in full (rest from reference TRBV14 and TRBJ2-4): EAGVTQFPSHSVIEKGQTVTLRCDPISGHDNLYWYRRVMGKEIKFLLHFVKESKQDESGMPNNRFLAERTGGTYSTLKVQPAELEDSGVYFCASSPRDRGILGVPNIQYFGAGTRLSVL.

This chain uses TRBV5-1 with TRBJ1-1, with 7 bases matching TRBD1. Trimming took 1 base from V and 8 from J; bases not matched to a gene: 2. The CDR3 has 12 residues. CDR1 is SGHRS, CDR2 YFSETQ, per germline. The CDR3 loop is CASSLPGGEAFF. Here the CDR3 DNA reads TGCGCCAGCAGCTTGCCAGGGGGAGAAGCTTTCTTT. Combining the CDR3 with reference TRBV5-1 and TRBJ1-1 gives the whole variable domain KAGVTQTPRYLIKTRGQQVTLSCSPISGHRSVSWYQQTPGQGLQFLFEYFSETQRNKGNFPGRFSGRQFSNSRSEMNVSTLELGDSALYLCASSLPGGEAFFGQGTRLTVV.

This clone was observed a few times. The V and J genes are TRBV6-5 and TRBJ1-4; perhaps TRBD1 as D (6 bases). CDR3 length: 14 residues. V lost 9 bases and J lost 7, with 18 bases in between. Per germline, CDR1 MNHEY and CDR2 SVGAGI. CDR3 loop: CASGGGADGEKLFF. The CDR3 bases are TGTGCCAGTGGTGGGGGCGCCGACGGTGAAAAACTGTTTTTT.

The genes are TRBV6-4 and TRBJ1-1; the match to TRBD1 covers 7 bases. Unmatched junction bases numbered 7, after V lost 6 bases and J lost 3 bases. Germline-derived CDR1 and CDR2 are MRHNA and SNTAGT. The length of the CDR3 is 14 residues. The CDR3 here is CASRPGTADTEAFF. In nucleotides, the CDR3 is TGTGCCAGCAGGCCCGGGACAGCGGACACTGAAGCTTTCTTT.

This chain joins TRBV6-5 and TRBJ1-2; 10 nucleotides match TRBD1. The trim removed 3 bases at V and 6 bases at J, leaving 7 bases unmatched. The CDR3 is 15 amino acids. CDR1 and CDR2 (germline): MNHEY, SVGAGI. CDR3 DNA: TGTGCCAGCAGTTATCAGAGGACAGGGGGGGATGGCTACACCTTC. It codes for CASSYQRTGGDGYTF.

CDR3 nucleotides: TGCGCCAGCAGCTTGCTGGGGGCGGACAATGAGCAGTTCTTC. Amino acid sequence: CASSLLGADNEQFF. The chain couples TRBV5-1 to TRBJ2-1, with D perhaps TRBD1 (6 bases). The CDR3 is 14 residues long. The germline gives CDR1 SGHRS, CDR2 YFSETQ. V lost 1 base, J lost 5 bases, and 10 bases lay in between.

The CDR3 sequence: CASRGTRETQYF. The CDR3 region has the DNA TGCGCCAGCCGCGGGACTAGGGAGACCCAGTACTTC. J is TRBJ2-5 and V is TRBV5-1; 8 nucleotides agree with TRBD2. The J segment lost 5 bases and the V segment lost 7 bases, leaving 4 bases of the junction unmatched. The germline V gene has CDR1 SGHRS and CDR2 YFSETQ. This CDR3 comprises 12 residues.

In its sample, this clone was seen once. CDR3 sequence reads: CASSEYGTDGGELFF. The CDR3 DNA follows: TGTGCCAGCAGTGAATATGGGACAGACGGCGGGGAGCTGTTTTTT. The chain couples TRBV25-1 to TRBJ2-2; 7 bases are a match to TRBD1. Losses at the gene ends were 0 bases for V and 7 bases for J; bases not matched to a gene: 5. This CDR3 comprises 15 residues. CDR1 and CDR2 (germline): MGHDK, SYGVNS.

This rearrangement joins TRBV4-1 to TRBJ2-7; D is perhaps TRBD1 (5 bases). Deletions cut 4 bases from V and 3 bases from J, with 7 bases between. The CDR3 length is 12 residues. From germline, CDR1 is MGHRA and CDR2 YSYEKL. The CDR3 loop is CASSPDSYEQYF. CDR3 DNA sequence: TGCGCCAGCAGCCCCGACAGCTACGAGCAGTACTTC.

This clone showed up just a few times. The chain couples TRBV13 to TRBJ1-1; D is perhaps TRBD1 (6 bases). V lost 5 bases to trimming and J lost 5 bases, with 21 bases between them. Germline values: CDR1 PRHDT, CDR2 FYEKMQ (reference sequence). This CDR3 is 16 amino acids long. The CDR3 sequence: CASSTRGGGVGTEAFF. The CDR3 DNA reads TGTGCCAGCAGCACGAGGGGGGGCGGAGTGGGAACTGAAGCTTTCTTT.

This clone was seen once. The DNA for the CDR3 is TGTGCCAGCAGCAGGAGAGGGAACACCGGGGAGCTGTTTTTT. It specifies CASSRRGNTGELFF. The chain uses TRBV11-2 and TRBJ1-3; D is unresolved. The J call is doubtful: the DNA matches TRBJ2-2 better. The germline CDR1 and CDR2 sequences are SGHAT and FQNNGV. CDR3 length equals 14 residues.

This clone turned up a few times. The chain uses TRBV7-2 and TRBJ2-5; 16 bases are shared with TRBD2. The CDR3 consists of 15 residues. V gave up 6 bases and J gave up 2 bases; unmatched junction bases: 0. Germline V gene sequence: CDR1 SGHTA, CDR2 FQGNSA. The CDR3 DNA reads TGTGCCAGCAGGGGACTAGCGGGGGGGCAAGAGACCCAGTACTTC. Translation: CASRGLAGGQETQYF.

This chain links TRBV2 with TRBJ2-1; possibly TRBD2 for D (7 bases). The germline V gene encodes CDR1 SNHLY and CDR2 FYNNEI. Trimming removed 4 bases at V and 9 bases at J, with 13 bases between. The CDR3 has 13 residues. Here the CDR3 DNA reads TGTGCCAGCAGTGGGGGGCGGGGGATTGAGCAGTTCTTC. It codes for CASSGGRGIEQFF. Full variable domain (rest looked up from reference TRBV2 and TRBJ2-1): EPEVTQTPSHQVTQMGQEVILRCVPISNHLYFYWYRQILGQKVEFLVSFYNNEISEKSEIFDDQFSVERPDGSNFTLKIRSTKLEDSAMYFCASSGGRGIEQFFGPGTRLTVL.

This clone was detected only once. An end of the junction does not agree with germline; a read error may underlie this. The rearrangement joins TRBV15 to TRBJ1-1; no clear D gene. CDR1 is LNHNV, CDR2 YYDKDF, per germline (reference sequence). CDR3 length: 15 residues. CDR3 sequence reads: CATSRDYGRWTEALF. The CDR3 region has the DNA TGTGCCACCAGCAGAGATTACGGCCGGTGGACTGAAGCCCTCTTT.

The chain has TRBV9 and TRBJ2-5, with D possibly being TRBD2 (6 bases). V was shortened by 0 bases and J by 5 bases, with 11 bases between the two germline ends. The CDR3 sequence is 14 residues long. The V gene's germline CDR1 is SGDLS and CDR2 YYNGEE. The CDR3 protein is CASSVGGVGETQYF. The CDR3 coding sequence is TGTGCCAGCAGCGTAGGCGGGGTAGGGGAGACCCAGTACTTC.

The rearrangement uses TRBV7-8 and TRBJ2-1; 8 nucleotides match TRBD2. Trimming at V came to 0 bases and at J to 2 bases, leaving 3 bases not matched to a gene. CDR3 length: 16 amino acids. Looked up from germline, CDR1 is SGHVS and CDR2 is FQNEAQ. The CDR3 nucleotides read TGTGCCAGCAGCTTAGCCCCCGGGGGGGCCTACAATGAGCAGTTCTTC. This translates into CASSLAPGGAYNEQFF. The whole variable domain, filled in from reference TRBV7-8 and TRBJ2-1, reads GAGVSQSPRYKVAKRGQDVALRCDPISGHVSLFWYQQALGQGPEFLTYFQNEAQLDKSGLPSDRFFAERPEGSVSTLKIQRTQQEDSAVYLCASSLAPGGAYNEQFFGPGTRLTVL.

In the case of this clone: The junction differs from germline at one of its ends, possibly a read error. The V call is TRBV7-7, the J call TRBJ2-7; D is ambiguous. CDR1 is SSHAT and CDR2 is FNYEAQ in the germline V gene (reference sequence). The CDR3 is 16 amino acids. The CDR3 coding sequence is TGTGCTAGCAGCTCAGCCCCAAAGACACACTCCTACGAGCAGTACTTC. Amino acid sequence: CASSSAPKTHSYEQYF.

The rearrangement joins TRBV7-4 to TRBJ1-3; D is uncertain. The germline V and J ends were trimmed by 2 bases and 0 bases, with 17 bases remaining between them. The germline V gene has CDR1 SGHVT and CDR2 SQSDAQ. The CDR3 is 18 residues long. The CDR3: CASSLLQLLGSSGNTIYF. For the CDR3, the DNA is TGTGCCAGCAGCTTACTACAGCTTCTAGGGAGCTCTGGAAACACCATATATTTT.

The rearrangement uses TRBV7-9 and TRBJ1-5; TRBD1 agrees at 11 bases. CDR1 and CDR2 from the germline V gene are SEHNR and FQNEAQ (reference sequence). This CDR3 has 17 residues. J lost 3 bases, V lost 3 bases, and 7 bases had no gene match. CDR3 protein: CASSFLPGQGDNQPQHF. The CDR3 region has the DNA TGTGCCAGCAGCTTCCTACCGGGACAGGGGGACAATCAGCCCCAGCATTTT.

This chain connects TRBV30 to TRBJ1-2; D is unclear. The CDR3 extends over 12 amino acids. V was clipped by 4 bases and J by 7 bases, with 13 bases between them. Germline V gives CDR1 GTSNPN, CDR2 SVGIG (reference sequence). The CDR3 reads CAWTSEGAGYTF. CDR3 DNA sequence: TGTGCCTGGACGTCCGAGGGAGCTGGCTACACCTTC.